The subject of this entry is one T cell receptor (beta chain). Its antigen is not identified. The entry originates in a study of CD8+CD57+ T cells in acquired aplastic anemia. The wider study: Sorted CD4+ and CD8+ cell DNA averaged roughly 3.2 ug.

TCR beta VDJ and CDR3 profiling used genomic DNA as template. TCRdb used MiXCR to reprocess the reads, holding one entry per CDR3 protein. The data contain tens of thousands of distinct CDR3 sequences, around half of them singletons. Findings and limits, study-wide: A significant difference in CD8+ Simpson's diversity between patients and controls was not found.

The sequencing input was sorted CD4+, CD8+, or CD8+CD57+ T cells (not recorded which) from PBMCs. The receptor was isolated from a human donor in good health, serving as a control.

Here the CDR3 reads CASRATGGVAGYTF. CDR3 bases: TGTGCCAGTAGAGCGACAGGGGGCGTCGCTGGCTACACCTTC. This rearrangement joins TRBV19 to TRBJ1-2; 10 bases match TRBD1. With V trimmed by 6 bases and J by 7 bases, 8 bases remained unmatched. CDR1 is LNHDA and CDR2 is SQIVND in the germline V gene (reference sequence). The CDR3 is made up of 14 amino acids.